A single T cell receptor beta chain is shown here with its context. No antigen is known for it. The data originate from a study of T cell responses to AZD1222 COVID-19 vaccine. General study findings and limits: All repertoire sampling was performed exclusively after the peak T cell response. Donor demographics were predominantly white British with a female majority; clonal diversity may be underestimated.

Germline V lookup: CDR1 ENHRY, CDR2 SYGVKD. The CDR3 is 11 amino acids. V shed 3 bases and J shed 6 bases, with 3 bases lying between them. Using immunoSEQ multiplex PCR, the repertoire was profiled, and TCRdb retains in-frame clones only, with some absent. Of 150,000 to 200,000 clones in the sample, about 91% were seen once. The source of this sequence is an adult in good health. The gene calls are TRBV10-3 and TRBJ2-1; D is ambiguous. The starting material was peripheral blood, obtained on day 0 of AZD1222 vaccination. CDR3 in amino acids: CAISDVNEQFF. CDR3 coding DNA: TGTGCCATCAGTGATGTCAATGAGCAGTTCTTC.